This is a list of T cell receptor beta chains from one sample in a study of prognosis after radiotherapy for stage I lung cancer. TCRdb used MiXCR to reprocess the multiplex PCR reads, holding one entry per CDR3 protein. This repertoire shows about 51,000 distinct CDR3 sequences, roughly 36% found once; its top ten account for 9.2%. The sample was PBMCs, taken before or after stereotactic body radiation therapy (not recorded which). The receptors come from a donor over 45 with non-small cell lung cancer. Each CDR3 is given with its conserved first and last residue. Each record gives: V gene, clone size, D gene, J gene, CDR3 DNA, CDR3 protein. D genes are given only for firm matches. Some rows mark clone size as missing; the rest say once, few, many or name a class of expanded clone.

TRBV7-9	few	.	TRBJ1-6	TGTGCCAGCAGCTTATACGGTCTTCGGGGTTCACCCCTCCACTTT	CASSLYGLRGSPLHF
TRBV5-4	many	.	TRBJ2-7	TGTGCCAGCAGCTGGGATGGCTCGCAGGGGATGTCCTTC	CASSWDGSQGMSF
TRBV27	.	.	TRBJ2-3	TGTGCCAGCGCTTCATCCCGACGCCGCACAGATACGCAGTATTTT	CASASSRRRTDTQYF
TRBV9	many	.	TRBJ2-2	TGTGCCAGCAGCGTGGGCGGGTTTAACACCGGGGAGCTGTTTTTT	CASSVGGFNTGELFF
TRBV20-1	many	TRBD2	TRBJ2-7	TGCAGTGCTAGAGCATATCGACTAGCGGCCTCCTACGAGCAGTACTTC	CSARAYRLAASYEQYF
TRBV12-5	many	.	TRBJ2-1	TGTGCTAGTGGTTCGACGAACCGGGAACTAGTCCCCCCCGAGCAGTTCTTC	CASGSTNRELVPPEQFF
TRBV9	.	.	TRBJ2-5	TGTGCCAGCAGCGTAGGGGCGTCAGCTCTCCAAGAGACCCATTACTTC	CASSVGASALQETHYF
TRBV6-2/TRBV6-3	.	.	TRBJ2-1	TGTGCCAGCAGGATAGCGTCCATGGGCTCCTACAATGAGCAGTTCTTC	CASRIASMGSYNEQFF
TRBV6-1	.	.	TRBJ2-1	TGTGCCAGCATCACCCCGGGAAAAGGTTCCAATGAGCAGTTCTTC	CASITPGKGSNEQFF
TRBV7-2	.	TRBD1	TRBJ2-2	TGTGCCAGCAGCCCCCGGTCACAGGGGATCACCGGGGAGCTGTTTTTT	CASSPRSQGITGELFF
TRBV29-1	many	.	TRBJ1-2	TGCAGCGTTACCCCTTTAGACAGATATGGCTACACCTTC	CSVTPLDRYGYTF
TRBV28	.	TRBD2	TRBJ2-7	TGTGCCATCGGCAATCTAGCGGGAGTAGACTACGAGCAGTACTTC	CAIGNLAGVDYEQYF
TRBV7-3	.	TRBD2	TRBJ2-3	TGTGCCAGCAGCTTAACTGGACTAGCGGGATTAGGATATACGCAGTATTTT	CASSLTGLAGLGYTQYF
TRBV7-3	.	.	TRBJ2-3	TGTGCCAGCATGGAGTTGGACACAGGAACGCAGTATTTT	CASMELDTGTQYF
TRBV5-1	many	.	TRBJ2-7	TGCGCCAGCAGCTTGAACATCGGACGAGGGGACGAGCAGTACTTC	CASSLNIGRGDEQYF
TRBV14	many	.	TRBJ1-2	TGTGCCAGCAGTAAAGGACAGACCTATGGCTACACCTTC	CASSKGQTYGYTF
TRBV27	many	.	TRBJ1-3	TGTGCCAGCAGTGACAGGATCGGAAACACCATATATTTT	CASSDRIGNTIYF
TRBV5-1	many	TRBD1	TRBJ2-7	TGCGCCAGCAGCTCCGGGACAGGAAGAACCTACGAGCAGTACTTC	CASSSGTGRTYEQYF
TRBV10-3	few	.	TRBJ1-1	TGTGCCATCAGCCGGGGGGGGATGAACACTGAAGCTTTCTTT	CAISRGGMNTEAFF
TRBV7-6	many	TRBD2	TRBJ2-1	TGTGCCAGCAGCTTAGATCCGGGAGGGGATAATGAGCAGTTCTTC	CASSLDPGGDNEQFF
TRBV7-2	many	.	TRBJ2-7	TGTGCCAGCAGCTTATTTGGTGGGGACTACGAGCAGTACTTC	CASSLFGGDYEQYF